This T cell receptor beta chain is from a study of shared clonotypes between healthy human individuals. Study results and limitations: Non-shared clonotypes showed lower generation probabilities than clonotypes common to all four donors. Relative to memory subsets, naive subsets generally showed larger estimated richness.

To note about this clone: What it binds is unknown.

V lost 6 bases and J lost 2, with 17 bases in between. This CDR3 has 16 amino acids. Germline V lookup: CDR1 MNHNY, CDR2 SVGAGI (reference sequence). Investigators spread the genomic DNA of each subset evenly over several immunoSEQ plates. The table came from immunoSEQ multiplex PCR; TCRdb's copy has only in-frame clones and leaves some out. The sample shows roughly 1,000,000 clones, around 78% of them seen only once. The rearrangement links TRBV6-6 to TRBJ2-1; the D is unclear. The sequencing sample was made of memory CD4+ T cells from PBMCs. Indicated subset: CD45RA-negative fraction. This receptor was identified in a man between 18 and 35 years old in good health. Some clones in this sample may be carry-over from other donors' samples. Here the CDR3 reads CASRDHRSGTYNEQFF. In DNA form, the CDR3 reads TGTGCCAGCAGGGACCACCGTAGTGGTACCTACAATGAGCAGTTCTTC.